The sample holds one count of the clone carrying this T cell receptor beta chain. Its antigen is still unknown. Its ends do not fully match the called genes, so a read error is possible. This sample was included in a study of T cell responses to AZD1222 COVID-19 vaccine. Produced via immunoSEQ multiplex PCR; TCRdb's table is partial and in-frame only. There are approximately 85,000 clones in the sample; roughly 90% occur only once, and around 6.7% lies in the top ten. Study-wide points: Along spike, vaccine-associated CD4 TCRs were found throughout, with dominance at 160-218 and 743-854. Close to half of spike-specific TCRs reportedly recognize unmutated variant regions.

The sample in question was peripheral blood, obtained on day 0 of AZD1222 vaccination. The origin of this receptor is an adult in good health.

The CDR3 DNA follows: TGTGCCAGCAGTTATGAGGGTGCGGCGAAGACCAAATTC. Protein sequence: CASSYEGAAKTKF. The chain carries TRBV28 and TRBJ1-2; D not resolved. The CDR3 loop spans 13 amino acids. Germline V lookup: CDR1 MDHEN, CDR2 SYDVKM.